This T cell receptor beta chain was documented in a study of cytotoxic CD8 clonotypes in ibrutinib-treated CLL. About the research overall: IGHV unmutated 17; relapsed/refractory 11; treatment-naive approximately 16. Specimens for response were gathered following a median 12 months of therapy, spanning 6 to 36.

A word on this clone: No antigen is known for it.

Per the germline V gene, CDR1 is MDHEN and CDR2 is SYDVKM. V gave up 6 bases and J gave up 5 bases; unmatched junction bases: 4. The CDR3 covers 13 residues. Generated by immunoSEQ multiplex PCR, the TCRdb table keeps only in-frame clones and is missing some. The sample carries over 100,000 clones, approximately 85% recorded once. Study results and caveats: The study found public clonotypes uncommon, contracting or stable on treatment. Clonality increased at ibrutinib response and stayed stable in sustained remission. At progression, however, it fell back toward baseline.

The material was PBMCs, obtained after 24 months of ibrutinib treatment. The rearrangement uses TRBV28 and TRBJ1-2, with 9 positions matching TRBD1. The sequence was obtained from a human donor with chronic lymphocytic leukemia. Here the CDR3 DNA reads TGTGCCAGCAGACCGGGGACAGGGTATGGCTACACCTTC. Translated, it gives CASRPGTGYGYTF.